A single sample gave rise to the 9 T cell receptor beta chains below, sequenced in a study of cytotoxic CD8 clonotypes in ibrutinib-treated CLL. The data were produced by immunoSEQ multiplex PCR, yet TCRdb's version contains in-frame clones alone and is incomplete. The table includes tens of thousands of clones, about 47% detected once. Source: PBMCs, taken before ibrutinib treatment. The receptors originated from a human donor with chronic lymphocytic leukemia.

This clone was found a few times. CDR3 sequence: CASNLASWVNQPQHF. The CDR3 DNA is TGTGCCAGCAATTTGGCCTCCTGGGTTAATCAGCCCCAGCATTTT. The chain is built from TRBV27 and TRBJ1-5; no definite D call. Trimming removed 7 bases at V and 4 bases at J, with 17 bases between. The length of the CDR3 is 15 residues. CDR1 and CDR2 (germline): MNHEY, SMNVEV (reference sequence).

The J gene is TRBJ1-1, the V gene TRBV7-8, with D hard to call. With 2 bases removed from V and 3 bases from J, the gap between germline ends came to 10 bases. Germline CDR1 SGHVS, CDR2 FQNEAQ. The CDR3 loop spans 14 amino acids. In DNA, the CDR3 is TGTGCCAGCAGCTTACCGGGTGTGGACACTGAAGCTTTCTTT. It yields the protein CASSLPGVDTEAFF.

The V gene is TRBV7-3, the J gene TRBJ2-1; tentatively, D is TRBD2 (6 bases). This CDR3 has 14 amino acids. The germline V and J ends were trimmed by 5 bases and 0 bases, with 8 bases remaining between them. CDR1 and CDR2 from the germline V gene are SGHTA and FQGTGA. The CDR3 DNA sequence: TGTGCCAGCAGCGGGGGGAGCTCCTACAATGAGCAGTTCTTC. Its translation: CASSGGSSYNEQFF.

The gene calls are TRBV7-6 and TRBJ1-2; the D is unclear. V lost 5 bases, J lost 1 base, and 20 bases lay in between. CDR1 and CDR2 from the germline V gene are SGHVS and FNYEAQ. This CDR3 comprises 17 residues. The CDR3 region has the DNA TGTGCCAGCAGCGTAGAGGCGCGAGGGTCCCATAACTATGGCTACACCTTC. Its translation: CASSVEARGSHNYGYTF.

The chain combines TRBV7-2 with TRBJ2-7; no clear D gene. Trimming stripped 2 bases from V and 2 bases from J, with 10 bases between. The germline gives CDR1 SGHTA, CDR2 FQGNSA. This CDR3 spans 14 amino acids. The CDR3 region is CASSLSGRTYEQYF. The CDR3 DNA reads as TGTGCCAGCAGCTTATCAGGACGGACCTACGAGCAGTACTTC. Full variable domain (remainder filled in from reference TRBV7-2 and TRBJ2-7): GAGVSQSPSNKVTEKGKDVELRCDPISGHTALYWYRQSLGQGLEFLIYFQGNSAPDKSGLPSDRFSAERTGGSVSTLTIQRTQQEDSAVYLCASSLSGRTYEQYFGPGTRLTVT.

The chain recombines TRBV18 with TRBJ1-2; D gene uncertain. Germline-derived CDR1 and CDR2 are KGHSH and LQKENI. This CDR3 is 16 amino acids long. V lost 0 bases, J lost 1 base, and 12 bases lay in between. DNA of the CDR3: TGTGCCAGCTCACCACCGCAGAGACCAGATAACTATGGCTACACCTTC. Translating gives CASSPPQRPDNYGYTF.

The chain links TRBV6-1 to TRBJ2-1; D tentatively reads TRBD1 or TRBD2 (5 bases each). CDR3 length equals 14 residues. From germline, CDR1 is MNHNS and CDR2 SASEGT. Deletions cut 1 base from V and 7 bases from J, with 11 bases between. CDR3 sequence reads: CASSEERWGNEQFF. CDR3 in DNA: TGTGCCAGCAGTGAAGAAAGATGGGGGAATGAGCAGTTCTTC.

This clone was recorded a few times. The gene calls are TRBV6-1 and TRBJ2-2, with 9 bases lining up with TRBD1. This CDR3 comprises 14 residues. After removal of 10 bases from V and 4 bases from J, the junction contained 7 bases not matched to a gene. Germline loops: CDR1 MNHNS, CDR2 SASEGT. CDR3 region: CATRTGVTTGELFF. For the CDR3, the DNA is TGTGCCACCAGGACAGGGGTCACCACCGGGGAGCTGTTTTTT.

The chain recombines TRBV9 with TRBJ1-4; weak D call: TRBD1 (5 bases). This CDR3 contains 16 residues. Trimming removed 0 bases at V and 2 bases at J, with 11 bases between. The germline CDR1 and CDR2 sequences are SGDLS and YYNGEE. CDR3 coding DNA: TGTGCCAGCAGCGTAGCTGCGGGGGGTACTAATGAAAAACTGTTTTTT. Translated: CASSVAAGGTNEKLFF.